The 29 T cell receptor beta chains presented below share a single source sample, sequenced in a study of cytomegalovirus exposure and HLA in healthy donors. In the PCR, 60 Vbeta and 13 Jbeta primers were used. Data came from immunoSEQ multiplex PCR; TCRdb stores just in-frame clones and leaves some out. Found here are roughly 180,000 clones, 70% to 80% of them singletons; the top ten hold 2.5% to 3.5%. The sample was PBMCs. The receptor source for this set is a male donor in good health and CMV-seronegative.

This clone has just one count. CDR3: CASSYHSNQPQHF. CDR3 coding DNA: TGTGCCAGCAGTTACCATAGCAATCAGCCCCAGCATTTT. The rearrangement links TRBV6-5 to TRBJ1-5; D uncertain. Germline V lookup: CDR1 MNHEY, CDR2 SVGAGI. The CDR3 runs to 13 residues. The ends were cut back, 2 bases at V and 0 bases at J, with 2 bases in the middle.

This clone has just one count. The J gene is TRBJ2-1, the V gene TRBV6-5; 8 nucleotides match TRBD2. The CDR3 has 16 amino acids. The trim removed 0 bases at V and 4 bases at J, leaving 5 bases unmatched. CDR1 MNHEY and CDR2 SVGAGI come from the germline V gene. CDR3 sequence reads: CASSYSMAGGYNEQFF. As DNA, the CDR3 is TGTGCCAGCAGTTACTCGATGGCGGGGGGATACAATGAGCAGTTCTTC.

V and J are TRBV5-8 and TRBJ2-3, with D possibly being TRBD2 (6 bases). V lost 10 bases to trimming and J lost 0 bases, with 12 bases between them. Germline V gives CDR1 SGHTS, CDR2 YDEGEE. The CDR3 has 13 amino acids. CDR3 nucleotide sequence: TGTGCCGACGACAGCGGGAGCACAGATACGCAGTATTTT. Encoded protein: CADDSGSTDTQYF.

The chain carries TRBV5-1 and TRBJ1-1, with D possibly matching TRBD1 (5 bases). Looked up from germline, CDR1 is SGHRS and CDR2 is YFSETQ. V was shortened by 2 bases and J by 3 bases, with 11 bases between the two germline ends. The CDR3 contains 14 residues. CDR3 loop: CASSLTGGYTEAFF. In nucleotides, the CDR3 is TGCGCCAGCAGCTTAACCGGGGGGTACACTGAAGCTTTCTTT.

The chain's CDR3 is CATAPDNSGEKLFF. The CDR3, as DNA: TGTGCCACCGCCCCGGATAACTCGGGTGAAAAACTGTTTTTT. The rearrangement links TRBV6-1 to TRBJ1-4, with D unclear. This CDR3 comprises 14 residues. Trimming shortened V by 10 bases and J by 7 bases, and 19 bases separated the two germline ends. Looked up from germline, CDR1 is MNHNS and CDR2 is SASEGT.

The rearrangement joins TRBV19 to TRBJ1-5; possibly TRBD1 for D (6 bases). Germline assignment: CDR1 LNHDA and CDR2 SQIVND (reference sequence). V was clipped by 5 bases and J by 1 base, with 12 bases between them. This CDR3 spans 15 amino acids. CDR3: CASSPGDRSNQPQHF. In DNA, the CDR3 is TGTGCCAGTAGTCCAGGGGACCGGAGCAATCAGCCCCAGCATTTT. The complete variable domain, with remaining parts taken from reference TRBV19 and TRBJ1-5, reads DGGITQSPKYLFRKEGQNVTLSCEQNLNHDAMYWYRQDPGQGLRLIYYSQIVNDFQKGDIAEGYSVSREKKESFPLTVTSAQKNPTAFYLCASSPGDRSNQPQHFGDGTRLSIL.

CDR3 in amino acids: CASSYSGGPNNEQFF. The CDR3, as DNA: TGTGCCAGCAGTTACTCGGGGGGGCCTAACAATGAGCAGTTCTTC. The chain employs TRBV6-5 and TRBJ2-1, with D tentatively TRBD2 (7 bases). Germline CDR1 reads MNHEY; CDR2 reads SVGAGI. The CDR3 runs to 15 residues. V was pared by 0 bases and J by 5 bases, with 11 bases between.

This clone was seen a few times. The chain has TRBV9 and TRBJ1-1, with 9 bases fitting TRBD1. The CDR3 contains 14 residues. Trimming cost V 2 bases and J 5 bases; bases outside gene matches: 4. Germline V gene sequence: CDR1 SGDLS, CDR2 YYNGEE. CDR3 protein: CASSVRDRATEAFF. In DNA, the CDR3 is TGTGCCAGCAGCGTTCGGGACAGGGCGACTGAAGCTTTCTTT.

This chain links TRBV6-1 with TRBJ1-1; no firm D call. The CDR3 has 12 amino acids. Germline assignment: CDR1 MNHNS and CDR2 SASEGT. V lost 8 bases and J lost 5, with 12 bases in between. The CDR3 DNA reads as TGTGCCAGCCGACTGATCAGAACTGAAGCTTTCTTT. Its protein product is CASRLIRTEAFF.

Concerning this clone: The sample carries other DNA sequences with the same CDR3. The chain has TRBV25-1 and TRBJ1-2, with D unclear. CDR3 length: 12 amino acids. The V gene lost 6 bases and the J gene lost 3 bases, with 8 bases spanning the gap. Germline values: CDR1 MGHDK, CDR2 SYGVNS. The CDR3 is CASRQDYYGYTF. CDR3 in DNA: TGTGCCAGCAGACAAGACTACTATGGCTACACCTTC.

The chain recombines TRBV7-9 with TRBJ1-5, with D maybe TRBD1 (5 bases). Trimming pared 8 bases from V and 4 bases from J, leaving 9 bases between. Germline CDR1 SEHNR, CDR2 FQNEAQ (reference sequence). The CDR3 loop spans 12 amino acids. The CDR3 coding sequence is TGTGCCAGCGGGGGGGTTAATCAGCCCCAGCATTTT. It translates to CASGGVNQPQHF.

The chain couples TRBV28 to TRBJ2-1, with 14 bases that match TRBD2. Trimming cost V 5 bases and J 4 bases; bases outside gene matches: 7. Germline loops: CDR1 MDHEN, CDR2 SYDVKM. The CDR3 extends over 17 amino acids. The CDR3 is CASSTGLAGGVYNEQFF. CDR3 sequence (DNA): TGTGCCAGCAGTACCGGACTAGCGGGAGGCGTATACAATGAGCAGTTCTTC. The full variable domain, its missing parts supplied by reference TRBV28 and TRBJ2-1, is DVKVTQSSRYLVKRTGEKVFLECVQDMDHENMFWYRQDPGLGLRLIYFSYDVKMKEKGDIPEGYSVSREKKERFSLILESASTNQTSMYLCASSTGLAGGVYNEQFFGPGTRLTVL.

The chain uses TRBV11-2 and TRBJ1-2; D possibly corresponds to TRBD1 (6 bases). V lost 6 bases, J lost 4 bases, and 15 bases lay in between. CDR1 is SGHAT and CDR2 is FQNNGV in the germline V gene. The CDR3 runs 14 residues. The CDR3 loop reads CASRFARGSYGYTF. In DNA, the CDR3 is TGTGCCAGCAGATTCGCCAGGGGCAGCTATGGCTACACCTTC. The full variable domain, completed using reference TRBV11-2 and TRBJ1-2, is EAGVAQSPRYKIIEKRQSVAFWCNPISGHATLYWYQQILGQGPKLLIQFQNNGVVDDSQLPKDRFSAERLKGVDSTLKIQPAKLEDSAVYLCASRFARGSYGYTFGSGTRLTVV.

A few counts support this clone. V gene TRBV6-4 combines with J gene TRBJ2-6; a weak D match, TRBD1 (5 bases). Germline V CDR1 and CDR2: MRHNA, SNTAGT. Trimming shortened V by 4 bases and J by 0 bases, and 10 bases separated the two germline ends. The CDR3 extends over 16 amino acids. The CDR3 DNA reads as TGTGCCAGCAGTGCCGCAGGGCACTCTGGGGCCAACGTCCTGACTTTC. Translating gives CASSAAGHSGANVLTF.

This sequence joins TRBV11-2 and TRBJ1-6; D gene unclear. Germline values: CDR1 SGHAT, CDR2 FQNNGV. The CDR3 totals 16 residues. Trimming pared 6 bases from V and 0 bases from J, leaving 12 bases between. In DNA form, the CDR3 reads TGTGCCAGCAGAAGTCTACGGGACTCCTATAATTCACCCCTCCACTTT. Translated, it gives CASRSLRDSYNSPLHF.

The rearrangement links TRBV6-1 to TRBJ1-2; 7 nucleotides line up with TRBD1. This CDR3 comprises 13 residues. Germline V gene sequence: CDR1 MNHNS, CDR2 SASEGT. The V segment lost 7 bases and the J segment 5 bases; nucleotides outside the gene matches: 7. CDR3 sequence: CASMQPGQYGYTF. DNA of the CDR3: TGTGCCAGCATGCAGCCGGGACAGTATGGCTACACCTTC.

This clone showed up just once. V and J are TRBV19 and TRBJ1-5; D is possibly TRBD1 (5 bases). The germline gives CDR1 LNHDA, CDR2 SQIVND (reference sequence). V lost 5 bases and J lost 7, with 15 bases in between. This CDR3 has 14 amino acids. CDR3 region: CASSLPLRGQPQHF. The CDR3 DNA follows: TGTGCCAGTAGTCTCCCTTTAAGGGGACAGCCCCAGCATTTT.

The V call is TRBV28, the J call TRBJ2-7; D uncertain. V gave up 5 bases and J gave up 0 bases, with 8 bases separating them. Germline V CDR1 and CDR2: MDHEN, SYDVKM. The CDR3 extends over 13 amino acids. The CDR3: CASSLLSSYEQYF. Written as DNA, the CDR3 is TGTGCCAGCAGTCTATTGAGCTCCTACGAGCAGTACTTC.

The chain links TRBV30 to TRBJ2-3; D possibly corresponds to TRBD1 (5 bases). The V end lost 8 bases, the J end lost 0 bases, and 18 bases lay between the germline ends. The CDR3 is 15 amino acids. Germline V gene sequence: CDR1 GTSNPN, CDR2 SVGIG (reference sequence). The CDR3 region is CATNFDSPSTDTQYF. The CDR3 nucleotides read TGTGCCACTAACTTTGACAGCCCTAGCACAGATACGCAGTATTTT.

This clone has a single count. This sequence joins TRBV29-1 and TRBJ1-5, with D uncertain. Germline V lookup: CDR1 SQVTM, CDR2 ANQGSEA. With 3 bases removed from V and 7 bases from J, the gap between germline ends came to 13 bases. This CDR3 has 13 residues. The CDR3 sequence: CSVEGRSGQPQHF. CDR3 sequence (DNA): TGCAGCGTTGAGGGCCGGAGCGGACAGCCCCAGCATTTT.

The chain recombines TRBV14 with TRBJ2-7; D is perhaps TRBD2 (7 bases). V shed 0 bases and J shed 6 bases, with 12 bases lying between them. This CDR3 contains 14 residues. CDR1 SGHDN and CDR2 FVKESK come from the germline V gene. The CDR3: CASSQEGGALEQYF. The CDR3 nucleotides are TGTGCCAGCAGCCAAGAGGGGGGGGCCCTCGAGCAGTACTTC.

The chain combines TRBV7-9 with TRBJ2-2; 8 nucleotides agree with TRBD1. Losses at the gene ends were 3 bases for V and 6 bases for J; bases not matched to a gene: 3. The CDR3 spans 14 residues. CDR1 SEHNR and CDR2 FQNEAQ come from the germline V gene (reference sequence). The CDR3 DNA follows: TGTGCCAGCAGCTTGCAGGGGGCGGCCGGGGAGCTGTTTTTT. Its translation: CASSLQGAAGELFF.

The genes are TRBV4-1 and TRBJ2-1; 14 bases map to TRBD2. The germline gives CDR1 MGHRA, CDR2 YSYEKL. This CDR3 is built from 17 residues. The ends lost 3 bases at V and 8 bases at J; junction bases unmatched: 9. CDR3 region: CASSHGTSGGAGDEQFF. The DNA for the CDR3 is TGCGCCAGCAGCCATGGGACTAGCGGGGGAGCCGGGGATGAGCAGTTCTTC.

The rearrangement joins TRBV29-1 to TRBJ2-5; 7 nucleotides line up with TRBD2. J was trimmed by 5 bases and V by 4 bases; bases with no gene match: 4. The CDR3 consists of 12 residues. Germline loops: CDR1 SQVTM, CDR2 ANQGSEA. The CDR3 loop reads CSVGGAGETQYF. The CDR3 DNA reads as TGCAGCGTTGGAGGAGCGGGGGAGACCCAGTACTTC. Using reference TRBV29-1 and TRBJ2-5 for the parts outside the CDR3, the full variable domain is SAVISQKPSRDICQRGTSLTIQCQVDSQVTMMFWYRQQPGQSLTLIATANQGSEATYESGFVIDKFPISRPNLTFSTLTVSNMSPEDSSIYLCSVGGAGETQYFGPGTRLLVL.

This clone showed up just a few times. In the same sample, other DNA sequences code for this CDR3. The chain has TRBV18 and TRBJ2-7; TRBD2 agrees at 7 bases. The CDR3 totals 14 residues. CDR1 and CDR2 from the germline V gene are KGHSH and LQKENI. V lost 3 bases, J lost 2 bases, and 4 bases stayed unmatched. This CDR3 is CASSPGLQTYEQYF. The CDR3 nucleotides read TGTGCCAGCTCACCGGGACTACAAACCTACGAGCAGTACTTC.

The V and J genes are TRBV5-6 and TRBJ2-7, with D tentatively TRBD1 (5 bases). V was trimmed by 1 base and J by 3 bases, leaving 11 bases between them. The CDR3 loop spans 14 amino acids. Germline values: CDR1 SGHDT, CDR2 YYEEEE. In nucleotides, the CDR3 is TGTGCCAGCAGCTTGTCGTTGGGGCACTACGAGCAGTACTTC. Residues: CASSLSLGHYEQYF.

The chain uses TRBV29-1 and TRBJ1-2; D not resolved. The CDR3 consists of 13 residues. In germline, CDR1 is SQVTM, CDR2 ANQGSEA. V lost 4 bases to trimming and J lost 6 bases, with 15 bases between them. The CDR3, as DNA: TGCAGCGTTGTAAGTGTGAGTGAAAATGGCTACACCTTC. This codes for CSVVSVSENGYTF.

The rearrangement uses TRBV2 and TRBJ1-5; TRBD1 matches 12 bases. The ends lost 4 bases at V and 9 bases at J; junction bases unmatched: 4. The CDR3 extends over 14 amino acids. CDR1 is SNHLY and CDR2 is FYNNEI in the germline V gene. The CDR3 is CASSGGQGAGPQHF. CDR3 in DNA: TGTGCCAGCAGTGGGGGACAGGGGGCTGGGCCCCAGCATTTT.

This chain joins TRBV7-3 and TRBJ2-1; the match to TRBD2 covers 11 bases. V trimming: 5 bases; J trimming: 0 bases; junction bases outside the gene matches: 6. The CDR3 has 17 amino acids. CDR1 is SGHTA and CDR2 is FQGTGA in the germline V gene. In nucleotides, the CDR3 is TGTGCCAGCAGCCTAAATAGCGGGGGGGCCTCCTACAATGAGCAGTTCTTC. This translates into CASSLNSGGASYNEQFF.